These 17 T cell receptor beta chains were sequenced from one sample in a study of vaccination effects on CD4 cells after COVID-19. Sequenced by immunoSEQ multiplex PCR; TCRdb stores in-frame clones only, minus some. This sample has approximately 40,000 clones, with over 60% found just once. These receptors are not linked to any known antigen. Peptide-pool stimulation followed by sequencing identified expanded antigen-specific CD4+ clonotypes in the ViraFEST assay. Subsequent to a culture period of about ten days, CD4+ T cells were isolated. PCR showed that the person got SARS-CoV-2 infection at some point between March and December 2020. The sequencing here drew on CD4+ T cells from PBMCs cultured with a peptide pool, taken before COVID-19 vaccination. Receptors were obtained from a human donor who had a prior SARS-CoV-2 infection.

This clone was counted only a few times. This rearrangement joins TRBV11-2 to TRBJ2-7, with D perhaps matching TRBD1 (5 bases). Germline V lookup: CDR1 SGHAT, CDR2 FQNNGV. The V end lost 2 bases, the J end lost 0 bases, and 8 bases lay between the germline ends. This CDR3 comprises 14 residues. The DNA for the CDR3 is TGTGCCAGCAGCTTATCCAGGGCCTCCTACGAGCAGTACTTC. Translating gives CASSLSRASYEQYF.

The chain uses TRBV6-5 and TRBJ1-5; weak D call: TRBD1 (5 bases). V lost 7 bases, J lost 0 bases, and 13 bases lay in between. The CDR3 consists of 15 residues. Germline V gene lookup returns CDR1 MNHEY and CDR2 SVGAGI. The CDR3 DNA is TGTGCCAGCACGGTCCTGGGGCATAGCAATCAGCCCCAGCATTTT. It encodes CASTVLGHSNQPQHF.

The chain is built from TRBV15 and TRBJ1-3; D unresolved. CDR1 and CDR2 (germline): LNHNV, YYDKDF (reference sequence). The CDR3 runs to 12 residues. V lost 0 bases and J lost 9, with 6 bases in between. The CDR3, as DNA: TGTGCCACCAGCAGAGATGATGGCACCATATATTTT. It encodes CATSRDDGTIYF.

The chain recombines TRBV18 with TRBJ2-2; possible D gene TRBD1, 6 bases. This CDR3 has 16 residues. CDR1 and CDR2 from the germline V gene are KGHSH and LQKENI. V gave up 1 base and J gave up 1 base, with 10 bases separating them. The CDR3 is CASSPQGDMNTGELFF. The CDR3 region has the DNA TGTGCCAGCTCACCACAAGGGGACATGAACACCGGGGAGCTGTTTTTT.

The chain combines TRBV19 with TRBJ1-5; D may be TRBD1 (6 bases). This CDR3 comprises 13 residues. V lost 4 bases, J lost 7 bases, and 11 bases lay in between. Germline CDR1 is LNHDA and CDR2 is SQIVND (reference sequence). The CDR3 reads CASSTPGVQPQHF. DNA of the CDR3: TGTGCCAGTAGTACGCCAGGGGTACAGCCCCAGCATTTT.

The V and J genes are TRBV10-3 and TRBJ2-7; D gene uncertain. V lost 2 bases, J lost 6 bases, and 11 bases lay in between. The CDR3 extends over 13 amino acids. CDR1 is ENHRY and CDR2 is SYGVKD in the germline V gene. CDR3: CAISENSISEQYF. The CDR3 coding sequence is TGTGCCATCAGTGAGAACTCAATTAGCGAGCAGTACTTC.

The chain employs TRBV3-1 (or the pseudogene TRBV3-2) and TRBJ2-4; D assignment may be TRBD1 or TRBD2 (5 bases each). Between the trimmed V and J ends, which lost 6 bases and 7 bases, there was a span of 19 bases. From germline, CDR1 is LGHDT and CDR2 YNNKEL (reference sequence). The CDR3 totals 15 residues. CDR3 nucleotide sequence: TGTGCCAGCAGTCGAGGGGTCCTGGGTTGGAACATTCAGTACTTC. As protein: CASSRGVLGWNIQYF.

This clone was recorded only once. The rearrangement joins TRBV7-9 to TRBJ2-2, with D tentatively TRBD2 (6 bases). The CDR3 loop spans 15 amino acids. Trimming removed 8 bases from V and 2 bases from J, with 15 bases in between. Germline V gene lookup returns CDR1 SEHNR and CDR2 FQNEAQ (reference sequence). The CDR3 spells CASDNGRGNTGELFF. The CDR3, as DNA: TGTGCCAGCGATAATGGGCGGGGAAACACCGGGGAGCTGTTTTTT. The full variable domain, in which reference TRBV7-9 and TRBJ2-2 provide the parts outside the CDR3, is DTGVSQNPRHKITKRGQNVTFRCDPISEHNRLYWYRQTLGQGPEFLTYFQNEAQLEKSRLLSDRFSAERPKGSFSTLEIQRTEQGDSAMYLCASDNGRGNTGELFFGEGSRLTVL.

This clone was observed once. This chain connects TRBV6-5 to TRBJ1-3; D is undetermined. CDR3 length: 13 residues. From germline, CDR1 is MNHEY and CDR2 SVGAGI. Deletions cut 7 bases from V and 4 bases from J, with 11 bases between. The CDR3 sequence is CASIPRGGNTIYF. The DNA of the CDR3 is TGTGCCAGCATCCCCCGAGGGGGAAACACCATATATTTT.

J is TRBJ2-5 and V is TRBV6-6; TRBD1 agrees at 9 bases. Germline CDR1 is MNHNY and CDR2 is SVGAGI (reference sequence). The CDR3 loop spans 13 amino acids. V trimming: 6 bases; J trimming: 4 bases; junction bases outside the gene matches: 3. In DNA form, the CDR3 reads TGTGCCAGCAGACAGGGGGCGGGAGAGACCCAGTACTTC. This sequence encodes CASRQGAGETQYF.

The rearrangement links TRBV6-5 to TRBJ2-7, with D tentatively TRBD1 (6 bases). The CDR3 loop spans 15 amino acids. Per germline, CDR1 MNHEY and CDR2 SVGAGI. Trimming took off 0 bases at V and 4 bases at J, with 13 bases between the two ends. In DNA form, the CDR3 reads TGTGCCAGCAGTTACTCGATAAGAGGGGGATACGAGCAGTACTTC. Protein sequence: CASSYSIRGGYEQYF.

With regard to this clone: Relative to the germline gene, one junction end is altered; a read error may explain this. The chain is built from TRBV11-3 and TRBJ2-7; D perhaps matches TRBD2 (5 bases). CDR3 length equals 13 residues. The V gene's germline CDR1 is SGHNT and CDR2 YENEEA. The CDR3 reads CASSFRGSSEQYF. The CDR3 nucleotides are TGTGCCAGCAGCTTCCGAGGGTCCTCCGAGCAGTACTTC.

There are a few counts of this clone. The chain couples TRBV20-1 to TRBJ2-5; D not resolved. The V end lost 3 bases, the J end lost 4 bases, and 6 bases lay between the germline ends. The CDR3 is 11 residues long. The germline gives CDR1 DFQATT, CDR2 SNEGSKA (reference sequence). CDR3 nucleotide sequence: TGCAGTGCTAGGTACTTAGAGACCCAGTACTTC. It yields the protein CSARYLETQYF.

J is TRBJ2-3 and V is TRBV11-2, with 8 bases lining up with TRBD2. The CDR3 covers 18 residues. The J segment lost 5 bases and the V segment lost 2 bases, leaving 15 bases of the junction unmatched. Germline CDR1 is SGHAT and CDR2 is FQNNGV. CDR3 residues: CASSLQVLSGGIGDTQYF. For the CDR3, the DNA is TGTGCCAGCAGCTTACAAGTTCTATCGGGAGGGATTGGAGATACGCAGTATTTT.

This clone was observed a few times. The gene calls are TRBV6-1 and TRBJ1-1, with D hard to call. CDR3 length: 13 residues. Trimming pared 3 bases from V and 3 bases from J, leaving 8 bases between. Germline V gene data show CDR1 as MNHNS and CDR2 as SASEGT. CDR3 DNA: TGTGCCAGCAGTGACGGTGTCTACACTGAAGCTTTCTTT. Translated, it gives CASSDGVYTEAFF.

The table lists this clone with a few counts. The chain has TRBV2 and TRBJ2-1; D perhaps matches TRBD2 (5 bases). The V end lost 5 bases, the J end lost 0 bases, and 11 bases lay between the germline ends. From germline, CDR1 is SNHLY and CDR2 FYNNEI. This CDR3 has 15 amino acids. CDR3 protein: CASSSLLGSYNEQFF. The CDR3 DNA reads TGTGCCAGCAGTAGTTTACTAGGCTCCTACAATGAGCAGTTCTTC.

The chain joins TRBV4-3 to TRBJ1-2, with D possibly matching TRBD1 (6 bases). V gave up 2 bases and J gave up 2 bases, with 15 bases separating them. Germline loops: CDR1 LGHNA, CDR2 YSLEER. The CDR3 spans 16 residues. Written as DNA, the CDR3 is TGCGCCAGCAGCCAACTACACAGTGGACAGAACTATGGCTACACCTTC. It codes for CASSQLHSGQNYGYTF.